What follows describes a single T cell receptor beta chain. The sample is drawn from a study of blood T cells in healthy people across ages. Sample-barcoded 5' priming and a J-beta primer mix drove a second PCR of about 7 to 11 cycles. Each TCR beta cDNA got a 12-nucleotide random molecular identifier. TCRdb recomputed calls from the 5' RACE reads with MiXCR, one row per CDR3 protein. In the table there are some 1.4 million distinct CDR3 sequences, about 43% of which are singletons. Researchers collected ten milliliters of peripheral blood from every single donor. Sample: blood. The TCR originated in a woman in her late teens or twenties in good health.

As DNA, the CDR3 is TGTGCCAGCAGCCGGGGGACAGGGGACCAAGAGACCCAGTACTTC. It translates to CASSRGTGDQETQYF. The chain recombines TRBV3-1 with TRBJ2-5; 10 bases fit TRBD1. The CDR3 runs to 15 residues. The germline V gene has CDR1 LGHDT and CDR2 YNNKEL (reference sequence). The V and J ends lost 4 bases and 0 bases, in that order; junction bases with no gene match: 2.